This TCR beta chain was recorded in a study of blood T cell repertoires in COVID-19. The overall study: Acute and convalescent COVID-19 specimens originated in the United States, Italy and Spain.

Germline V gene data show CDR1 as ENHRY and CDR2 as SYGVKD. The V segment lost 7 bases and the J segment 6 bases; nucleotides outside the gene matches: 5. The CDR3 totals 13 residues. Data came from immunoSEQ multiplex PCR; TCRdb stores just in-frame clones and leaves some out. The sample lists about 70,000 clones; approximately 83% were seen once. This clone is a singleton in its sample. This receptor was taken from a human donor in a cohort sampled during active COVID-19. The sequencing input was peripheral blood. V and J are TRBV10-3 and TRBJ2-7; TRBD2 matches at 11 bases. The CDR3 nucleotides are TGTGCCATCACTGCAGGACTAGCGGGCGAGCAGTACTTC. Protein: CAITAGLAGEQYF.